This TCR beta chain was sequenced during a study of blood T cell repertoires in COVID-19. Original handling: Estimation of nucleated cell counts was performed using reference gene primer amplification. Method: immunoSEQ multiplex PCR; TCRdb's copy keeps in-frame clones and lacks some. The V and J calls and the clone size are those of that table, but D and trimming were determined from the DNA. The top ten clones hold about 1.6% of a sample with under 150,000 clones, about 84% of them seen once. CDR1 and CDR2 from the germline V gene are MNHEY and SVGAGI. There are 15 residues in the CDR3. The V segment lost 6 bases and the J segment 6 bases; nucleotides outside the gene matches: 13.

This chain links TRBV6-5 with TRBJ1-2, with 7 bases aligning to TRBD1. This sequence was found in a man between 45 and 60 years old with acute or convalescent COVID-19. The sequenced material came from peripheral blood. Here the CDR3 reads CASRLTQGRWDGYTF. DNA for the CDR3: TGTGCCAGCAGACTGACACAGGGGCGGTGGGATGGCTACACCTTC.